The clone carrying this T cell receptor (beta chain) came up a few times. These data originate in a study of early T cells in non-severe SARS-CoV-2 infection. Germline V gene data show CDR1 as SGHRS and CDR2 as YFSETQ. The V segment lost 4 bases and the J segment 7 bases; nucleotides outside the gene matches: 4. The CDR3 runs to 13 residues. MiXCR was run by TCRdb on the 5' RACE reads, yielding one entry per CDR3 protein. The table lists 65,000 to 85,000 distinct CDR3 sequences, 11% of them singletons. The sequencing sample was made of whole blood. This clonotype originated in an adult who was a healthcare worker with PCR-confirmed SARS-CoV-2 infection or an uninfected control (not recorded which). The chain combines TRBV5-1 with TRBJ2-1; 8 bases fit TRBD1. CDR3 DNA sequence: TGCGCCAGCAGCACGGGACAGGCGAATGAGCAGTTCTTC. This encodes CASSTGQANEQFF.